This T cell receptor (beta chain) was sequenced in a study of blood T cell repertoires in COVID-19. Sequencing used immunoSEQ multiplex PCR; TCRdb keeps in-frame clones, though not all of them. The sample lists about 35,000 clones, approximately 88% occurring once. V was pared by 0 bases and J by 2 bases, with 10 bases between. Germline V CDR1 and CDR2: SGHVS, FNYEAQ. The CDR3 runs to 15 residues. This sequence joins TRBV7-6 and TRBJ1-1; D is possibly TRBD1 (6 bases). The sample comprised peripheral blood. This clonotype was obtained from a human donor in a cohort sampled during active COVID-19. In DNA form, the CDR3 reads TGTGCCAGCAGCTTAGCACGAGGGGGTAACACTGAAGCTTTCTTT. Its translation is CASSLARGGNTEAFF.